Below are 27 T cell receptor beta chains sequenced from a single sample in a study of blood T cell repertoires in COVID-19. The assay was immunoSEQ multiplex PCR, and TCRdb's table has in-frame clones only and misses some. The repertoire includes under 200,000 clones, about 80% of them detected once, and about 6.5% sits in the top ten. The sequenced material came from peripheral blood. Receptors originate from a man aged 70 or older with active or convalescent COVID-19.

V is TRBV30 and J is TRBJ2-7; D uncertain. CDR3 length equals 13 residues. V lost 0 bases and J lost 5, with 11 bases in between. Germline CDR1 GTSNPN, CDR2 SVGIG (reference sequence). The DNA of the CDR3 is TGTGCCTGGAGTGTAATGAATAGCCACGAGCAGTACTTC. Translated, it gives CAWSVMNSHEQYF.

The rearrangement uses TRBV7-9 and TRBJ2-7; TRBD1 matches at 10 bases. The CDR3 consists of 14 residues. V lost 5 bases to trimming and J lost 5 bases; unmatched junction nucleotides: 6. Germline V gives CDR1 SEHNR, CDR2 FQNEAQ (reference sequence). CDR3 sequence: CASSLTGGRNEQYF. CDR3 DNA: TGTGCCAGCAGCCTGACAGGGGGCAGGAACGAGCAGTACTTC. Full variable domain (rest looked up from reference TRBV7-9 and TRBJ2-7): DTGVSQNPRHKITKRGQNVTFRCDPISEHNRLYWYRQTLGQGPEFLTYFQNEAQLEKSRLLSDRFSAERPKGSFSTLEIQRTEQGDSAMYLCASSLTGGRNEQYFGPGTRLTVT.

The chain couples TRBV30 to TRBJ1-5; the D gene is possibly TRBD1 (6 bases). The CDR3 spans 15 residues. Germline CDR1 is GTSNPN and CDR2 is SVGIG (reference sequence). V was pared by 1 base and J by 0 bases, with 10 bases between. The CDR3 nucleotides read TGTGCCTGGAGTGGGACAGTGGATAGCAATCAGCCCCAGCATTTT. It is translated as CAWSGTVDSNQPQHF.

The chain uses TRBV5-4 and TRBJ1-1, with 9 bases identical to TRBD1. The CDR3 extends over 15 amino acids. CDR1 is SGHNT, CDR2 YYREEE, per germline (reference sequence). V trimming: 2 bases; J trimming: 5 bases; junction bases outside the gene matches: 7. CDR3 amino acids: CASSLPGQGGTEAFF. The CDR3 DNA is TGTGCCAGCAGCTTACCGGGACAGGGTGGGACTGAAGCTTTCTTT.

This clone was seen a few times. In nucleotides, the CDR3 is TGCGCCAGCAGCAGCACAGGAATGAACACTGAAGCTTTCTTT. It encodes CASSSTGMNTEAFF. The chain joins TRBV5-1 to TRBJ1-1; tentative D call: TRBD1 (5 bases). Between the trimmed V and J ends, which lost 4 bases and 0 bases, there was a span of 10 bases. The CDR3 totals 14 residues. From germline, CDR1 is SGHRS and CDR2 YFSETQ.

In DNA form, the CDR3 reads TGTGCCTGGAGTCCTGAACCCTTCTTTAGCGGGGGGGCGCGTACGCAGTATTTT. It yields the protein CAWSPEPFFSGGARTQYF. The chain joins TRBV30 to TRBJ2-3, with TRBD2 matching 11 bases. This CDR3 comprises 18 residues. Germline V gives CDR1 GTSNPN, CDR2 SVGIG (reference sequence). The V and J ends lost 2 bases and 8 bases, in that order; junction bases with no gene match: 18. The variable domain in full, completed from reference TRBV30 and TRBJ2-3, reads SQTIHQWPATLVQPVGSPLSLECTVEGTSNPNLYWYRQAAGRGLQLLFYSVGIGQISSEVPQNLSASRPQDRQFILSSKKLLLSDSGFYLCAWSPEPFFSGGARTQYFGPGTRLTVL.

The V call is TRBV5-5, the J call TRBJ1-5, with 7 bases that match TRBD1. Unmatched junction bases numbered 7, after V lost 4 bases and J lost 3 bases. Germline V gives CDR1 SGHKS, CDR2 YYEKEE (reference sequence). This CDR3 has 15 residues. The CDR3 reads CASSPQGVANQPQHF. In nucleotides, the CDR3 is TGTGCCAGCAGCCCTCAGGGGGTAGCCAATCAGCCCCAGCATTTT.

The CDR3 nucleotides are TGTGCCAGCAGTGATGGCGGGGAGAGGGACAATGAGCAGTTCTTC. Protein: CASSDGGERDNEQFF. V usage is TRBV2 and J usage is TRBJ2-1, with D perhaps TRBD2 (6 bases). The CDR3 has 15 amino acids. Germline V lookup: CDR1 SNHLY, CDR2 FYNNEI. V dropped 3 bases and J dropped 5 bases, with 14 bases sitting between them.

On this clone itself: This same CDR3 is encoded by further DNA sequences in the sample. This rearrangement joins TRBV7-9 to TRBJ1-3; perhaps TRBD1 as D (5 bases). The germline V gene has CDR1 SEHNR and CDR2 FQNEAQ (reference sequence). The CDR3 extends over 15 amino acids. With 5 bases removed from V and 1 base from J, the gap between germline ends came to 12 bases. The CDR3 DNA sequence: TGTGCCAGCAGCCTCCGGGGGGGATCTGGAAACACCATATATTTT. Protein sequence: CASSLRGGSGNTIYF.

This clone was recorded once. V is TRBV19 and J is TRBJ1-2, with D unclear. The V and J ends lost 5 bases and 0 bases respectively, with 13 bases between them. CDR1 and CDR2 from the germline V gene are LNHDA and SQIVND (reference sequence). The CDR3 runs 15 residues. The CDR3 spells CASSPRAGANYGYTF. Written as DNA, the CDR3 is TGTGCCAGTAGTCCTAGGGCCGGGGCTAACTATGGCTACACCTTC.

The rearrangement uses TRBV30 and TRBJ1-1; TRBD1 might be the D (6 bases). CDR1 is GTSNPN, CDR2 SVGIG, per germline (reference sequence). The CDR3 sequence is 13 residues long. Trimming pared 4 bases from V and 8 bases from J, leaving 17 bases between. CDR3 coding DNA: TGTGCCTGGACCAAAGCTCGGACAGTCGAAGCTTTCTTT. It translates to CAWTKARTVEAFF.

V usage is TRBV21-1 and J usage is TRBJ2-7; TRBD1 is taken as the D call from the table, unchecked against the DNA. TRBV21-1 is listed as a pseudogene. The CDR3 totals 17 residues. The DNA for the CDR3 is TGTGCCAGCAGCAACAATCACCACCCGCAGGGGTCCTACGAGCAGTACTTC. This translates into CASSNNHHPQGSYEQYF.

The CDR3 spells CASSETRLGNTIYF. In DNA form, the CDR3 reads TGTGCCAGCAGCGAGACCAGGCTAGGAAACACCATATATTTT. The chain has TRBV5-4 and TRBJ1-3; the D is unclear. This CDR3 spans 14 amino acids. Germline V gives CDR1 SGHNT, CDR2 YYREEE (reference sequence). The V end lost 4 bases, the J end lost 4 bases, and 12 bases lay between the germline ends.

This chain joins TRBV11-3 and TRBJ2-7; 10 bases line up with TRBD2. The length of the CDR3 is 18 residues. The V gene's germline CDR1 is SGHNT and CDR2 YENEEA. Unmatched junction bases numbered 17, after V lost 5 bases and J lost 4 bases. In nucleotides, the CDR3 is TGTGCCAGCAGCCACCGGGAAGAACTAGCGGGATTGAAATACGAGCAGTACTTC. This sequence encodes CASSHREELAGLKYEQYF. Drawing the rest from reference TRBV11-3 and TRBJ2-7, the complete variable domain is EAGVVQSPRYKIIEKKQPVAFWCNPISGHNTLYWYLQNLGQGPELLIRYENEEAVDDSQLPKDRFSAERLKGVDSTLKIQPAELGDSAVYLCASSHREELAGLKYEQYFGPGTRLTVT.

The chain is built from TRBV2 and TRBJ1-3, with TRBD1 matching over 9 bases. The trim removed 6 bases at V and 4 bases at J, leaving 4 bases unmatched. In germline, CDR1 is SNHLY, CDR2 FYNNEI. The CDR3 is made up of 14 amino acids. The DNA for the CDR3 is TGTGCCAGCAGGGAACAGGGGGCAGGAAACACCATATATTTT. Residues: CASREQGAGNTIYF.

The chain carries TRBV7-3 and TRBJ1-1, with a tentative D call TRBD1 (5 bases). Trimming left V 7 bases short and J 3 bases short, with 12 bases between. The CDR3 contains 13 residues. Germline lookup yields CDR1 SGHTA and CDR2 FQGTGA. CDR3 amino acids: CASKRGEDTEAFF. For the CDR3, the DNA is TGTGCCAGCAAACGGGGGGAGGACACTGAAGCTTTCTTT.

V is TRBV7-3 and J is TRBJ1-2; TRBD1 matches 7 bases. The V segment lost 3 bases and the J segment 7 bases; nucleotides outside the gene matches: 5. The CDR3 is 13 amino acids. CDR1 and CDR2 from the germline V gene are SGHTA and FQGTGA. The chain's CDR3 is CASSFEGASGYTF. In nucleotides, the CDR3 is TGTGCCAGCAGCTTTGAGGGGGCGAGTGGCTACACCTTC.

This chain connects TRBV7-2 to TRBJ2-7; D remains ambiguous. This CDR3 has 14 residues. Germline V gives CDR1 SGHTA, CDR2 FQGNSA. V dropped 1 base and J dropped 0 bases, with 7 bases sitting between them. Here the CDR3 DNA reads TGTGCCAGCAGCTTAGATCCCAGCTCCTACGAGCAGTACTTC. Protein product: CASSLDPSSYEQYF.

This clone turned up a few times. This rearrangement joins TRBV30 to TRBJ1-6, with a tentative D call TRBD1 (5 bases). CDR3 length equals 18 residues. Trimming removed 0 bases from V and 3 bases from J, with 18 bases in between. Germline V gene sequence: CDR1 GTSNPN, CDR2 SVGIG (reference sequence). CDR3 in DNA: TGTGCCTGGAGTGTACGGGAGGACATTTTTCTCTATAATTCACCCCTCCACTTT. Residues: CAWSVREDIFLYNSPLHF.

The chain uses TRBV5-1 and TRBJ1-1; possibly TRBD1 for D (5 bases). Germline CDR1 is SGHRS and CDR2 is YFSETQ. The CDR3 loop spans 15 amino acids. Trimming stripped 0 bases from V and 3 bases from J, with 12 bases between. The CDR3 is CASSLAGRADTEAFF. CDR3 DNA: TGCGCCAGCAGCTTGGCCGGCAGGGCGGACACTGAAGCTTTCTTT.

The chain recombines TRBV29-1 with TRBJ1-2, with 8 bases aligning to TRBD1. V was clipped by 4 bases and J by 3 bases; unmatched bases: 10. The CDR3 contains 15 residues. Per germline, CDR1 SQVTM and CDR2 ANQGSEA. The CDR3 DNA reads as TGCAGCGTTGGGGATCCTCAGGGACAGGACTATGGCTACACCTTC. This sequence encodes CSVGDPQGQDYGYTF.

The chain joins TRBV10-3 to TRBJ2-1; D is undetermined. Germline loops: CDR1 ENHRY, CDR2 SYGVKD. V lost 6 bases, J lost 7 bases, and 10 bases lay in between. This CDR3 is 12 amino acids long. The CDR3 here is CAISEIRNEQFF. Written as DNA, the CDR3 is TGTGCCATCAGCGAAATTAGAAATGAGCAGTTCTTC.

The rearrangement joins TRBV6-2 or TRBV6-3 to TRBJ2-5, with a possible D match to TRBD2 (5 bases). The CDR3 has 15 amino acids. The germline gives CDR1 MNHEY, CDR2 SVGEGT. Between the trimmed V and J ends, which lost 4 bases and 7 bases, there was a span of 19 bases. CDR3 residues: CASSSAADVAGTQYF. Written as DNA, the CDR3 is TGTGCCAGCAGTTCCGCCGCGGACGTCGCGGGGACCCAGTACTTC.

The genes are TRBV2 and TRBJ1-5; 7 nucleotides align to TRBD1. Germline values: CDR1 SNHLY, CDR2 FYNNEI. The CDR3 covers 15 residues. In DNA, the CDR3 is TGTGCTTCCGGGAGGGGGCCTCCTAGCAATCAGCCCCAGCATTTT. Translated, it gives CASGRGPPSNQPQHF.

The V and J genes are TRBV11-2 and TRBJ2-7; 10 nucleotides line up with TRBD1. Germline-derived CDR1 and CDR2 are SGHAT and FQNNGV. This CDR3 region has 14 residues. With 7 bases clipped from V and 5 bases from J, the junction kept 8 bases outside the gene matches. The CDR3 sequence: CASTGDRGTHEQYF. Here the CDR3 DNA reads TGTGCCAGCACCGGGGACAGGGGAACCCACGAGCAGTACTTC.

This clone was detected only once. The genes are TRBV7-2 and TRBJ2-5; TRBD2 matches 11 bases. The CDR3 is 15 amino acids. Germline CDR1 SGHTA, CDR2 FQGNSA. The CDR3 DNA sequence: TGTGCTAACCGCGGGCTAGCGGGGGGCCAAGAGACCCAGTACTTC. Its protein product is CANRGLAGGQETQYF.

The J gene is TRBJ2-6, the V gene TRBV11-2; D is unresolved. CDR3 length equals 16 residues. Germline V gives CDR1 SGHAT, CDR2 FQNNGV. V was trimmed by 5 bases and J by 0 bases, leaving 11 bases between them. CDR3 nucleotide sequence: TGTGCCAGCAGCGGTCAGGTAAACTCTGGGGCCAACGTCCTGACTTTC. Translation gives CASSGQVNSGANVLTF.